Below, 2 T cell receptor beta chains from the same sample are listed, as sequenced in a study of blood T cells in healthy people across ages. A J-beta primer mix and a sample-barcoded 5' primer were used in a second PCR of about 6 to 12 cycles. Each CDR3 protein gets one entry after TCRdb re-called the 5' RACE reads with MiXCR. The sample shows approximately 2,000,000 distinct CDR3 sequences, 35% to 50% of them seen only once. The sequenced sample was blood. All receptors derive from a human donor in good health.

This clonotype was detected only a few times. The V gene is TRBV6-1, the J gene TRBJ2-5, with a weak D call TRBD1 (5 bases). V lost 2 bases to trimming and J lost 7 bases, with 14 bases between them. This CDR3 contains 14 residues. Germline assignment: CDR1 MNHNS and CDR2 SASEGT. The CDR3 coding sequence is TGTGCCAGCAGTGAAAAGGGGCCCGCTGGGACCCAGTACTTC. Translating it yields CASSEKGPAGTQYF.

This clonotype was counted many times. The chain carries TRBV6-5 and TRBJ2-7; D uncertain. V was clipped by 6 bases and J by 0 bases, with 9 bases between them. Germline V gene sequence: CDR1 MNHEY, CDR2 SVGAGI. The CDR3 spans 13 residues. The CDR3 DNA reads TGTGCCAGCAGGATGACCCCCTCCTACGAGCAGTACTTC. Protein: CASRMTPSYEQYF.